One sample yielded the 30 T cell receptor beta chains listed below, sequenced in a study of blood T cell repertoires in COVID-19. Some clones are missing from TCRdb's copy, which holds only in-frame ones; the method was immunoSEQ multiplex PCR. Here the sample spans 210,000 or so clones, 75% to 90% being singletons. Sequencing input: peripheral blood. These TCRs come from a man in his thirties or forties with COVID-19, enrolled during active disease.

The rearrangement joins TRBV7-2 to TRBJ1-6; 7 nucleotides align to TRBD1. Trimming at V came to 1 base and at J to 7 bases, leaving 4 bases not matched to a gene. Looked up from germline, CDR1 is SGHTA and CDR2 is FQGNSA. CDR3 length equals 15 residues. The CDR3 here is CASSLVGQVNSPLHF. The DNA for the CDR3 is TGTGCCAGCAGCTTAGTCGGACAGGTCAATTCACCCCTCCACTTT.

This clone was found once. This chain uses TRBV7-9 with TRBJ2-7; 7 bases match TRBD1. Germline V CDR1 and CDR2: SEHNR, FQNEAQ (reference sequence). Losses at the gene ends were 5 bases for V and 0 bases for J; bases not matched to a gene: 4. There are 14 residues in the CDR3. DNA for the CDR3: TGTGCCAGCAGCATCCGGGACAGCTCCTACGAGCAGTACTTC. Encoded protein: CASSIRDSSYEQYF.

This chain uses TRBV9 with TRBJ2-3; 10 nucleotides agree with TRBD2. With V trimmed by 4 bases and J by 6 bases, 11 bases remained unmatched. This CDR3 has 16 residues. Germline V gene lookup returns CDR1 SGDLS and CDR2 YYNGEE. CDR3 bases: TGTGCCAGCAGCCTAGGACTAAGCGGGGGGGCTGATACGCAGTATTTT. Its protein product is CASSLGLSGGADTQYF.

The chain is built from TRBV5-6 and TRBJ2-3; the D is unclear. Germline CDR1 SGHDT, CDR2 YYEEEE. CDR3 length: 18 amino acids. The V end was cut by 5 bases, the J end by 0 bases, with 22 bases between. The CDR3 region is CASSLAVTPDISTDTQYF. The DNA of the CDR3 is TGTGCCAGCAGTCTCGCCGTGACGCCTGACATTAGCACAGATACGCAGTATTTT. Complete variable domain (other parts from reference TRBV5-6 and TRBJ2-3): DAGVTQSPTHLIKTRGQQVTLRCSPKSGHDTVSWYQQALGQGPQFIFQYYEEEERQRGNFPDRFSGHQFPNYSSELNVNALLLGDSALYLCASSLAVTPDISTDTQYFGPGTRLTVL.

This sequence joins TRBV19 and TRBJ1-1; D is perhaps TRBD1 (5 bases). This CDR3 is 17 amino acids long. Germline CDR1 LNHDA, CDR2 SQIVND (reference sequence). V lost 2 bases, J lost 0 bases, and 16 bases lay in between. Written as DNA, the CDR3 is TGTGCCAGTAGTATACCCTTTCAGGACACTTTGAACACTGAAGCTTTCTTT. Translation: CASSIPFQDTLNTEAFF. Full variable domain (outside the CDR3, taken from reference TRBV19 and TRBJ1-1): DGGITQSPKYLFRKEGQNVTLSCEQNLNHDAMYWYRQDPGQGLRLIYYSQIVNDFQKGDIAEGYSVSREKKESFPLTVTSAQKNPTAFYLCASSIPFQDTLNTEAFFGQGTRLTVV.

The rearrangement uses TRBV28 and TRBJ1-5, with D possibly being TRBD1 (5 bases). CDR1 and CDR2 (germline): MDHEN, SYDVKM. The CDR3 consists of 16 residues. The V and J ends lost 3 bases and 3 bases respectively, with 15 bases between them. CDR3: CASSLSQGLVNQPQHF. CDR3 in DNA: TGTGCCAGCAGTTTGAGTCAGGGACTGGTCAATCAGCCCCAGCATTTT.

This CDR3 reads CASSFFSAGTRYEQYF. The CDR3 coding sequence is TGTGCCAGCAGCTTTTTTAGCGCGGGAACCCGCTACGAGCAGTACTTC. The V gene is TRBV7-8, the J gene TRBJ2-7, with D tentatively TRBD2 (6 bases). The ends were cut back, 3 bases at V and 3 bases at J, with 18 bases in the middle. The CDR3 length is 16 residues. Germline lookup yields CDR1 SGHVS and CDR2 FQNEAQ.

The V call is TRBV13, the J call TRBJ1-1; the D gene is possibly TRBD1 (6 bases). Germline CDR1 and CDR2: PRHDT and FYEKMQ (reference sequence). V was trimmed by 5 bases and J by 3 bases, leaving 13 bases between them. The length of the CDR3 is 14 residues. CDR3 DNA: TGTGCCAGCAGCAAACAGGGAGGGCACACTGAAGCTTTCTTT. Translating it yields CASSKQGGHTEAFF.

This chain connects TRBV5-1 to TRBJ1-2; 7 nucleotides agree with TRBD1. This CDR3 has 14 residues. J gave up 4 bases and V 0 bases, and 3 bases lay outside the gene matches. Germline V gives CDR1 SGHRS, CDR2 YFSETQ. The CDR3 DNA sequence: TGCGCCAGCAGCTTGGTAGGGGGCGGCTATGGCTACACCTTC. This codes for CASSLVGGGYGYTF.

This clone was counted once. The chain recombines TRBV28 with TRBJ1-5, with unresolved D. Trimming cost V 4 bases and J 6 bases, with 7 bases left between them. This CDR3 comprises 12 residues. Germline V lookup: CDR1 MDHEN, CDR2 SYDVKM. This chain's CDR3 is CASSSGSQPQHF. The CDR3 DNA is TGTGCCAGCAGTTCCGGGAGTCAGCCCCAGCATTTT.

On this clone: Additional DNA sequences in this sample encode the identical CDR3. V gene TRBV5-1 combines with J gene TRBJ1-2, with 7 bases aligning to TRBD1. The germline V gene encodes CDR1 SGHRS and CDR2 YFSETQ. Trimming at V came to 0 bases and at J to 4 bases, leaving 6 bases not matched to a gene. This CDR3 contains 15 residues. For the CDR3, the DNA is TGCGCCAGCAGCTTGGAAGCAGGGGGTAGCTATGGCTACACCTTC. It encodes CASSLEAGGSYGYTF.

This clone was seen just once. The chain combines TRBV4-1 with TRBJ2-3; TRBD2 might be the D (7 bases). The CDR3 runs 17 residues. The ends were cut back, 1 base at V and 5 bases at J, with 19 bases in the middle. Germline V gives CDR1 MGHRA, CDR2 YSYEKL. CDR3 bases: TGCGCCAGCAGCCAAGCACCCGGGGGGAGGGGGATAGATACGCAGTATTTT. Encoded protein: CASSQAPGGRGIDTQYF.

This clone was observed a single time. J is TRBJ1-4 and V is TRBV7-9; no definite D call. The CDR3 spans 11 residues. The germline V and J ends were trimmed by 5 bases and 6 bases, with 4 bases remaining between them. CDR1 is SEHNR and CDR2 is FQNEAQ in the germline V gene (reference sequence). The CDR3 region is CASSRDEKLFF. In DNA, the CDR3 is TGTGCCAGCAGCCGGGATGAAAAACTGTTTTTT.

J is TRBJ1-5 and V is TRBV11-2, with 8 bases that match TRBD1. Germline lookup yields CDR1 SGHAT and CDR2 FQNNGV. The trim removed 0 bases at V and 10 bases at J, leaving 8 bases unmatched. The CDR3 extends over 15 amino acids. The CDR3, as DNA: TGTGCCAGCAGCTTAGATGTGGACAGGGTATTCCCCCAGCATTTT. Amino acid sequence: CASSLDVDRVFPQHF.

The chain links TRBV5-1 to TRBJ2-1, with 13 bases identical to TRBD2. V lost 4 bases to trimming and J lost 16 bases; unmatched junction nucleotides: 8. The germline CDR1 and CDR2 sequences are SGHRS and YFSETQ. This CDR3 comprises 13 residues. The DNA for the CDR3 is TGCGCCAGCAGCCCTGGGACTAGCGGGGCGCCTTTCTTC. Translation gives CASSPGTSGAPFF.

V and J are TRBV12-3 or TRBV12-4 and TRBJ1-1; a possible D gene is TRBD1 (5 bases). Trimming cost V 5 bases and J 4 bases, with 8 bases left between them. The CDR3 runs 12 residues. The CDR3 is CASSPGFTEAFF. CDR3 DNA: TGTGCCAGCAGTCCAGGGTTCACTGAAGCTTTCTTT.

The chain carries TRBV2 and TRBJ1-4, with a possible D match to TRBD1 (5 bases). Per germline, CDR1 SNHLY and CDR2 FYNNEI. Trimming removed 5 bases at V and 5 bases at J, with 12 bases between. The CDR3 consists of 14 residues. The CDR3, as DNA: TGTGCCAGCAGTCAGGGCAAGCTAAATGAAAAACTGTTTTTT. It specifies CASSQGKLNEKLFF.

The gene calls are TRBV10-3 and TRBJ2-1, with D tentatively TRBD1 (5 bases). The germline V gene has CDR1 ENHRY and CDR2 SYGVKD. Trimming removed 5 bases from V and 3 bases from J, with 17 bases in between. This CDR3 is built from 16 residues. CDR3 DNA sequence: TGTGCCATCAGTCCCCGACAGTCCGCCCACTACAATGAGCAGTTCTTC. Its translation: CAISPRQSAHYNEQFF.

The chain carries TRBV5-1 and TRBJ2-7; the match to TRBD1 covers 9 bases. Germline values: CDR1 SGHRS, CDR2 YFSETQ. With V trimmed by 5 bases and J by 5 bases, 5 bases remained unmatched. This CDR3 is 13 amino acids long. CDR3 DNA: TGCGCCAGCAGGGGACAGGGTCTCGACGAGCAGTACTTC. Protein sequence: CASRGQGLDEQYF.

CDR3 in amino acids: CASSSPGIPYNSPLHF. CDR3 in DNA: TGTGCCAGCAGCTCCCCAGGGATCCCCTATAATTCACCCCTCCACTTT. The V gene is TRBV5-5, the J gene TRBJ1-6; a possible D gene is TRBD1 (5 bases). The V gene's germline CDR1 is SGHKS and CDR2 YYEKEE (reference sequence). V was pared by 3 bases and J by 2 bases, with 12 bases between. The CDR3 length is 16 residues.

The rearrangement uses TRBV7-8 and TRBJ2-1; possibly TRBD2 for D (5 bases). The CDR3 length is 17 residues. V dropped 5 bases and J dropped 2 bases, with 19 bases sitting between them. Germline V gene lookup returns CDR1 SGHVS and CDR2 FQNEAQ. CDR3: CASSPPLRESPYNEQFF. As DNA, the CDR3 is TGTGCCAGCAGCCCGCCCCTTAGGGAGTCTCCCTACAATGAGCAGTTCTTC.

Only one count was recorded for this clone. The chain uses TRBV2 and TRBJ2-2, with a tentative D call TRBD2 (6 bases). Between the trimmed V and J ends, which lost 8 bases and 0 bases, there was a span of 10 bases. The length of the CDR3 is 14 residues. Germline CDR1 SNHLY, CDR2 FYNNEI. Written as DNA, the CDR3 is TGTGCCAGCGGGCCGGGAGCGAACACCGGGGAGCTGTTTTTT. Translated, it gives CASGPGANTGELFF.

V and J are TRBV5-6 and TRBJ1-4, with D possibly being TRBD1 (5 bases). The CDR3 loop spans 16 amino acids. Trimming stripped 4 bases from V and 7 bases from J, with 20 bases between. Germline lookup yields CDR1 SGHDT and CDR2 YYEEEE. The DNA of the CDR3 is TGTGCCAGCAGCATCCGAACCTCCCAGGGAGGTGAAAAACTGTTTTTT. Its translation is CASSIRTSQGGEKLFF.

CDR3 sequence: CASSWGQPTLADTQYF. CDR3 nucleotides: TGCGCCAGCAGCTGGGGACAGCCTACTCTCGCAGATACGCAGTATTTT. The chain carries TRBV5-1 and TRBJ2-3; 7 bases are shared with TRBD1. The germline CDR1 and CDR2 sequences are SGHRS and YFSETQ. The CDR3 covers 16 residues. The ends lost 3 bases at V and 4 bases at J; junction bases unmatched: 11. The full variable domain, in which reference TRBV5-1 and TRBJ2-3 provide the parts outside the CDR3, is KAGVTQTPRYLIKTRGQQVTLSCSPISGHRSVSWYQQTPGQGLQFLFEYFSETQRNKGNFPGRFSGRQFSNSRSEMNVSTLELGDSALYLCASSWGQPTLADTQYFGPGTRLTVL.

V and J are TRBV7-2 and TRBJ1-1, with D possibly being TRBD1 (6 bases). With 5 bases removed from V and 3 bases from J, the gap between germline ends came to 19 bases. Germline loops: CDR1 SGHTA, CDR2 FQGNSA. The CDR3 runs 16 residues. CDR3 residues: CASSPSRGRGYTEAFF. In nucleotides, the CDR3 is TGTGCCAGCAGCCCTAGTAGGGGCAGGGGTTACACTGAAGCTTTCTTT.

The gene calls are TRBV6-5 and TRBJ1-2, with 9 bases matching TRBD1. J gave up 3 bases and V 6 bases, and 8 bases lay outside the gene matches. CDR3 length: 15 residues. CDR1 and CDR2 from the germline V gene are MNHEY and SVGAGI. The CDR3 sequence is CASRSTGTGHYGYTF. In nucleotides, the CDR3 is TGTGCCAGCAGGTCGACCGGGACAGGGCACTATGGCTACACCTTC.

The genes are TRBV19 and TRBJ1-1; D is possibly TRBD1 (5 bases). Germline lookup yields CDR1 LNHDA and CDR2 SQIVND (reference sequence). The CDR3 spans 14 residues. V gave up 7 bases and J gave up 4 bases, with 16 bases separating them. The CDR3, as DNA: TGTGCCAGTACCCAGGGCCCAGGGTTCACTGAAGCTTTCTTT. This sequence encodes CASTQGPGFTEAFF.

To note about this clone: The junction shows a germline mismatch at one end, possibly a read error. The chain employs TRBV2 and TRBJ1-5, with D possibly TRBD1 on 5 matching bases. The CDR3 is 15 residues long. The germline V gene encodes CDR1 SNHLY and CDR2 FYNNEI. The DNA for the CDR3 is TGTGCCAGCAGCGAAGGTGGGGGGGTGAGTCAGCCCCAGCATTTT. It specifies CASSEGGGVSQPQHF.

This chain links TRBV7-2 with TRBJ1-3, with 9 bases aligning to TRBD1. CDR1 is SGHTA and CDR2 is FQGNSA in the germline V gene. V trimming: 5 bases; J trimming: 4 bases; junction bases outside the gene matches: 3. This CDR3 has 14 residues. The CDR3 DNA reads as TGTGCCAGCAGCCGGACAGGGGTGGGAAACACCATATATTTT. Translation gives CASSRTGVGNTIYF. Drawing the rest from reference TRBV7-2 and TRBJ1-3, the complete variable domain is GAGVSQSPSNKVTEKGKDVELRCDPISGHTALYWYRQSLGQGLEFLIYFQGNSAPDKSGLPSDRFSAERTGGSVSTLTIQRTQQEDSAVYLCASSRTGVGNTIYFGEGSWLTVV.

The genes are TRBV7-2 and TRBJ2-1, with D maybe TRBD2 (5 bases). The germline V gene encodes CDR1 SGHTA and CDR2 FQGNSA. V was trimmed by 5 bases and J by 2 bases, leaving 10 bases between them. The CDR3 spans 14 residues. The CDR3 DNA is TGTGCCAGCAGCGTGACCGGGGCCTACAATGAGCAGTTCTTC. Residues: CASSVTGAYNEQFF.